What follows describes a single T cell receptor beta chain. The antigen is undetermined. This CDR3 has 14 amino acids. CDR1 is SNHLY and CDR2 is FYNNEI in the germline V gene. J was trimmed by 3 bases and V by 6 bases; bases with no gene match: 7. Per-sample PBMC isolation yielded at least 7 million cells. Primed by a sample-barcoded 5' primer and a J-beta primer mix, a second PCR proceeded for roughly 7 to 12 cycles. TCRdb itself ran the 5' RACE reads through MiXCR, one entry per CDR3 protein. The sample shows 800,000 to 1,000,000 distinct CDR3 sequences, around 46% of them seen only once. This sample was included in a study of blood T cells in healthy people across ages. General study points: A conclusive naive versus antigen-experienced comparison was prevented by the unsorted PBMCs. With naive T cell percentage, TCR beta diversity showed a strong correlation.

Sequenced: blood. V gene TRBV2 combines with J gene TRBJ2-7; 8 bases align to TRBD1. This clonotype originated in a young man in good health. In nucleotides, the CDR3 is TGTGCCAGCAGCTGGGAACAGGGGGGCTACGAGCAGTACTTC. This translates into CASSWEQGGYEQYF.